This T cell receptor beta chain was found in a study of shared clonotypes between healthy human individuals. Naive CD8 cells, CD45RO-negative and positively selected for CCR7, excluded terminally differentiated effector memory CD45RA+ cells. Some clones are missing from TCRdb's copy, which holds only in-frame ones; the method was immunoSEQ multiplex PCR. The sample shows millions of clones, over 85% of them seen only once. In germline, CDR1 is MNHEY, CDR2 SMNVEV (reference sequence). This CDR3 contains 15 residues. V dropped 2 bases and J dropped 6; count of bases not matched to a gene: 8. Sequencing was done on a sample of naive CD8+ T cells sorted from blood. This TCR derives from a man aged 18 to 29 in good health. V and J are TRBV27 and TRBJ2-7; 9 positions match TRBD1. CDR3 in DNA: TGTGCCAGCAGTTTACTTACAGGGGGCCCGCTCGAGCAGTACTTC. As protein: CASSLLTGGPLEQYF.